The 14 T cell receptor beta chains in this list originate from one sample, sequenced in a study of shared clonotypes between healthy human individuals. TCRdb's table, derived via immunoSEQ multiplex PCR, lists solely in-frame clones and lacks some. The sample has around 2,000,000 clones; around 95% are singletons. Source material: naive CD4+ T cells sorted from blood. The subset: CD45RA+ positively selected. The receptors here all came from a man aged 18-30 years in good health.

V is TRBV7-2 and J is TRBJ2-5; D ambiguous. Germline CDR1 and CDR2: SGHTA and FQGNSA. CDR3 length: 12 amino acids. V was trimmed by 8 bases and J by 7 bases, leaving 14 bases between them. The CDR3 region is CASGTTSGTQYF. The CDR3 DNA reads TGTGCCAGCGGCACAACATCGGGGACCCAGTACTTC.

V and J are TRBV11-2 and TRBJ2-1, with D tentatively TRBD1 (5 bases). The CDR3 is 16 residues long. The germline CDR1 and CDR2 sequences are SGHAT and FQNNGV. The V end lost 0 bases, the J end lost 7 bases, and 16 bases lay between the germline ends. The CDR3 spells CASSLDRVGLGNEQFF. The CDR3, as DNA: TGTGCCAGCAGCTTAGATCGTGTGGGGCTGGGGAATGAGCAGTTCTTC. Complete variable domain (other parts from reference TRBV11-2 and TRBJ2-1): EAGVAQSPRYKIIEKRQSVAFWCNPISGHATLYWYQQILGQGPKLLIQFQNNGVVDDSQLPKDRFSAERLKGVDSTLKIQPAKLEDSAVYLCASSLDRVGLGNEQFFGPGTRLTVL.

For this clone: This same CDR3 is encoded by further DNA sequences in the sample. This CDR3 is CAWSPQGNYGYTF. In nucleotides, the CDR3 is TGTGCCTGGAGCCCCCAAGGTAACTATGGCTACACCTTC. The V and J genes are TRBV30 and TRBJ1-2; no definite D call. The V end lost 3 bases, the J end lost 1 base, and 9 bases lay between the germline ends. The length of the CDR3 is 13 residues. Germline V lookup: CDR1 GTSNPN, CDR2 SVGIG (reference sequence).

J is TRBJ2-7 and V is TRBV7-3; weak D call: TRBD1 (6 bases). Trimming stripped 3 bases from V and 0 bases from J, with 12 bases between. The CDR3 totals 15 residues. Germline CDR1 reads SGHTA; CDR2 reads FQGTGA. The CDR3 loop is CASSFRDTFSYEQYF. The CDR3, as DNA: TGTGCCAGCAGCTTCCGGGACACTTTCTCCTACGAGCAGTACTTC.

The chain is built from TRBV5-4 and TRBJ2-7; 7 bases are shared with TRBD2. The CDR3 covers 15 residues. Trimming took 4 bases from V and 4 from J; bases not matched to a gene: 11. CDR1 SGHNT and CDR2 YYREEE come from the germline V gene (reference sequence). CDR3 region: CASSPFGGSQYEQYF. The CDR3 region has the DNA TGTGCCAGCAGCCCCTTTGGCGGGAGCCAGTACGAGCAGTACTTC.

This CDR3 is CASSLVRGFQEKLFF. CDR3 bases: TGTGCCAGCAGCTTAGTAAGAGGGTTTCAGGAAAAACTGTTTTTT. The rearrangement uses TRBV7-9 and TRBJ1-4; D remains unclear. The CDR3 extends over 15 amino acids. The germline V gene encodes CDR1 SEHNR and CDR2 FQNEAQ (reference sequence). V lost 1 base, J lost 8 bases, and 14 bases lay in between.

This clone has a single count. The genes are TRBV5-1 and TRBJ1-6; TRBD1 aligns across 7 bases. With 4 bases clipped from V and 8 bases from J, the junction kept 9 bases outside the gene matches. CDR1 is SGHRS, CDR2 YFSETQ, per germline. The CDR3 extends over 15 amino acids. CDR3 residues: CASSIPGTVDSPLHF. CDR3 nucleotides: TGCGCCAGCAGCATACCCGGGACAGTCGATTCACCCCTCCACTTT.

The chain combines TRBV7-9 with TRBJ2-3, with D uncertain. V lost 5 bases and J lost 3, with 6 bases in between. Germline CDR1 SEHNR, CDR2 FQNEAQ (reference sequence). This CDR3 is built from 12 residues. The CDR3 sequence is CASSQETDTQYF. The CDR3 DNA reads TGTGCCAGCAGCCAAGAGACAGATACGCAGTATTTT.

Comments on this clone: Distinct nucleotide sequences in the sample also encode this CDR3. The chain combines TRBV20-1 with TRBJ2-5; D call uncertain. Germline CDR1 and CDR2: DFQATT and SNEGSKA (reference sequence). The CDR3 has 10 residues. The V end lost 6 bases, the J end lost 5 bases, and 7 bases lay between the germline ends. The CDR3 region is CSARRETQYF. The CDR3 nucleotides read TGCAGTGCCCGAAGGGAGACCCAGTACTTC.

Turning to this clone: Other nucleotide sequences from this sample produce the same CDR3. The CDR3 is CASSRDRNEQYF. CDR3 DNA: TGTGCCAGCAGCCGTGACAGGAACGAGCAGTACTTC. The chain has TRBV6-5 and TRBJ2-7, with TRBD1 as a possible D gene (6 bases). Looked up from germline, CDR1 is MNHEY and CDR2 is SVGAGI. The CDR3 has 12 residues. V lost 6 bases, J lost 5 bases, and 11 bases lay in between.

In its sample, this clone was seen once. The chain joins TRBV15 to TRBJ1-2, with D unresolved. Germline CDR1 reads LNHNV; CDR2 reads YYDKDF (reference sequence). The CDR3 has 12 amino acids. V was cut by 3 bases and J by 4 bases, with 6 bases left in between. In DNA form, the CDR3 reads TGTGCCACCAGCAGTGACGTCTATGGCTACACCTTC. It is translated as CATSSDVYGYTF. Using reference TRBV15 and TRBJ1-2 for the parts outside the CDR3, the full variable domain is DAMVIQNPRYQVTQFGKPVTLSCSQTLNHNVMYWYQQKSSQAPKLLFHYYDKDFNNEADTPDNFQSRRPNTSFCFLDIRSPGLGDTAMYLCATSSDVYGYTFGSGTRLTVV.

V is TRBV4-2 and J is TRBJ2-7, with D possibly TRBD2 on 6 matching bases. Trimming shortened V by 0 bases and J by 1 base, and 10 bases separated the two germline ends. CDR3 length equals 15 residues. The germline V gene encodes CDR1 LGHNA and CDR2 YNFKEQ. CDR3 protein: CASSQDSRGSYEQYF. The CDR3 coding sequence is TGTGCCAGCAGCCAAGATAGTCGGGGGTCCTACGAGCAGTACTTC.

The J gene is TRBJ1-3, the V gene TRBV10-3; D is uncertain. The CDR3 has 15 amino acids. The ends were cut back, 3 bases at V and 0 bases at J, with 9 bases in the middle. Germline lookup yields CDR1 ENHRY and CDR2 SYGVKD. The CDR3 reads CAISEGISSGNTIYF. DNA of the CDR3: TGTGCCATCAGTGAAGGGATAAGCTCTGGAAACACCATATATTTT.

Note on this clone: Other DNA sequences within the sample encode an identical CDR3. The V call is TRBV5-1, the J call TRBJ1-2; maybe TRBD1 (5 bases). The CDR3 is 14 residues long. Trimming shortened V by 0 bases and J by 4 bases, and 10 bases separated the two germline ends. Germline assignment: CDR1 SGHRS and CDR2 YFSETQ. In nucleotides, the CDR3 is TGCGCCAGCAGCTTGGAGGGGCAGCTCTATGGCTACACCTTC. It codes for CASSLEGQLYGYTF.